This TCR beta chain was sequenced for a study of identical twins. A universal primer site arose from template switching, and cDNA bore unique molecular identifiers. A single record per CDR3 protein comes from TCRdb applying MiXCR to the 5' RACE reads. The sample lists approximately 670,000 distinct CDR3 sequences; over 5% were seen once. This clonotype was seen many times. CDR3 size: 14 residues. The germline V gene encodes CDR1 SGHRS and CDR2 YFSETQ. The germline V and J ends were trimmed by 0 bases and 4 bases, with 10 bases remaining between them. This clonotype originated in a man between 18 and 29 years old in good health. The chain uses TRBV5-1 and TRBJ1-2, with no clear D. The material sequenced was naive T cells sorted from blood. This CDR3 reads CASSLEPESYGYTF. Here the CDR3 DNA reads TGCGCCAGCAGCTTGGAACCAGAGAGCTATGGCTACACCTTC.